Shown below are 3 T cell receptor beta chains from a single sample sequenced in a study of cytomegalovirus exposure and HLA in healthy donors. Researchers ran the PCR with 60 Vbeta and 13 Jbeta primers. TCRdb's table, derived via immunoSEQ multiplex PCR, lists solely in-frame clones and lacks some. The table lists about 89,000 clones, less than 80% of them singletons, with roughly 1.3% in the top ten. The specimen sequenced was PBMCs. The origin of the receptors is a male donor in good health and CMV-seronegative.

The J gene is TRBJ2-5, the V gene TRBV7-9; 8 nucleotides align to TRBD1. The DNA end is more similar to TRBJ2-7, so the J call may be wrong. CDR1 is SEHNR and CDR2 is FQNEAQ in the germline V gene (reference sequence). The CDR3 runs 14 residues. CDR3 sequence reads: CASSLPGGFYEQYF. The CDR3 DNA sequence: TGTGCCAGCAGCTTACCAGGGGGCTTCTACGAGCAGTACTTC.

This chain connects TRBV19 to TRBJ2-1; 9 bases fit TRBD2. The CDR3 contains 15 residues. V lost 10 bases to trimming and J lost 6 bases; unmatched junction nucleotides: 13. Germline V gene sequence: CDR1 LNHDA, CDR2 SQIVND (reference sequence). Here the CDR3 reads CATNPTAGGSNEQFF. The CDR3, as DNA: TGTGCCACTAACCCCACAGCGGGAGGATCCAATGAGCAGTTCTTC.

The chain joins TRBV19 to TRBJ1-3, with 9 bases aligning to TRBD1. The V segment lost 8 bases and the J segment 4 bases; nucleotides outside the gene matches: 12. The CDR3 contains 16 residues. Germline lookup yields CDR1 LNHDA and CDR2 SQIVND (reference sequence). The CDR3 DNA reads as TGTGCCAGTTGTCCTTCCGGGACAGGGCAAGGAAACACCATATATTTT. Its translation: CASCPSGTGQGNTIYF.